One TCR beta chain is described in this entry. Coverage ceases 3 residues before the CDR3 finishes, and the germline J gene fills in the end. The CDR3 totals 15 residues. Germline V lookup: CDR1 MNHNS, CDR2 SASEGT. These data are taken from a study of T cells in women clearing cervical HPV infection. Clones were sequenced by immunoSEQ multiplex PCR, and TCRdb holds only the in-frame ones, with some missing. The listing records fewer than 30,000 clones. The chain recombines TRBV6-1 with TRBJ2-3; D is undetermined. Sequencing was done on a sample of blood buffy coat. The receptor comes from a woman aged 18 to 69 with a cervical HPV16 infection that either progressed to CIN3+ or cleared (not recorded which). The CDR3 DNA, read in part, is TGTGCCAGCAGTGTAGACGTGACTTCCCGTCAGCCG. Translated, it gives CASSVDVTSRQP. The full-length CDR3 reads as CASSVDVTSRQPQYF.